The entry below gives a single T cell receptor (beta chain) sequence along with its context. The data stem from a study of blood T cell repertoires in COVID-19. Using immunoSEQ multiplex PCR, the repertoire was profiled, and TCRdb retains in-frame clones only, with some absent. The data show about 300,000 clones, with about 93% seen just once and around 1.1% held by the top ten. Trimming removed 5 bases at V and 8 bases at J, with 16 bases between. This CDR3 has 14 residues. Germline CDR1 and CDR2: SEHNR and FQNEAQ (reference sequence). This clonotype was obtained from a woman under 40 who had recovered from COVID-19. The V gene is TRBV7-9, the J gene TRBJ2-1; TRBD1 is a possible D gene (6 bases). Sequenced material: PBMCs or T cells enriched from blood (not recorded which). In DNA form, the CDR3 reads TGTGCCAGCAGCCCTCAGACAGGAAGGGATGAGCAGTTCTTC. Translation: CASSPQTGRDEQFF. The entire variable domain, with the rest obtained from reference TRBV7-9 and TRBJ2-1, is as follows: DTGVSQNPRHKITKRGQNVTFRCDPISEHNRLYWYRQTLGQGPEFLTYFQNEAQLEKSRLLSDRFSAERPKGSFSTLEIQRTEQGDSAMYLCASSPQTGRDEQFFGPGTRLTVL.